This record looks at one T cell receptor beta chain sequence and its context. Original analysis: Using reference gene primer amplification, nucleated cell counts were estimated. Assay: immunoSEQ multiplex PCR; the TCRdb copy retains only in-frame clones and omits some. The D gene and trimming were derived from the DNA, and the V and J assignments and clone size from that table. The sample lists 250,000 or so clones, nearly 85% occurring once. This sample was included in a study of blood T cell repertoires in COVID-19. Study details: Some COVID-19 samples were acute and others convalescent; all came from the United States, Italy and Spain.

The CDR3 is 14 residues long. V was cut by 4 bases and J by 2 bases, with 10 bases left in between. Germline lookup yields CDR1 SGDLS and CDR2 YYNGEE. V is TRBV9 and J is TRBJ1-3, with D tentatively TRBD1 (5 bases). Sequenced sample: peripheral blood. This TCR was recovered from a human donor in a cohort sampled during active COVID-19. The DNA of the CDR3 is TGTGCCAGCAGCCCGGTCAGGGCTGGAAACACCATATATTTT. This gives the protein CASSPVRAGNTIYF.